A single sample gave rise to the 7 T cell receptor beta chains below, sequenced in a study of cytomegalovirus exposure and HLA in healthy donors. Sequenced by immunoSEQ multiplex PCR; TCRdb stores in-frame clones only, minus some. The sample yields 90,000 to 100,000 clones, about 88% seen once. The sequenced material came from PBMCs. Every receptor here comes from a man between 18 and 29 years old in good health and CMV-seropositive.

This chain connects TRBV5-1 to TRBJ2-5; 8 bases match TRBD1. After removal of 2 bases from V and 3 bases from J, the junction contained 3 bases not matched to a gene. The germline gives CDR1 SGHRS, CDR2 YFSETQ. CDR3 length: 14 amino acids. As DNA, the CDR3 is TGCGCCAGCAGCTTACAGGGGGGAAAAGAGACCCAGTACTTC. It encodes CASSLQGGKETQYF.

The V call is TRBV5-1, the J call TRBJ2-1, with D tentatively TRBD1 (6 bases). CDR1 and CDR2 from the germline V gene are SGHRS and YFSETQ. The CDR3 loop spans 15 amino acids. V was trimmed by 4 bases and J by 0 bases, leaving 11 bases between them. CDR3 DNA: TGCGCCAGCAGCCTCCGGGACACCTCCTACAATGAGCAGTTCTTC. It encodes CASSLRDTSYNEQFF. The full variable domain, completed using reference TRBV5-1 and TRBJ2-1, is KAGVTQTPRYLIKTRGQQVTLSCSPISGHRSVSWYQQTPGQGLQFLFEYFSETQRNKGNFPGRFSGRQFSNSRSEMNVSTLELGDSALYLCASSLRDTSYNEQFFGPGTRLTVL.

The rearrangement uses TRBV19 and TRBJ1-2; possible D gene TRBD1, 5 bases. The length of the CDR3 is 14 residues. V was shortened by 4 bases and J by 2 bases, with 11 bases between the two germline ends. From germline, CDR1 is LNHDA and CDR2 SQIVND (reference sequence). CDR3 in DNA: TGTGCCAGTAGTACCTCACGGGGGAACTATGGCTACACCTTC. Protein sequence: CASSTSRGNYGYTF.

The V and J genes are TRBV5-1 and TRBJ1-2; D uncertain. CDR1 and CDR2 (germline): SGHRS, YFSETQ. The CDR3 is 14 amino acids. Trimming left V 1 base short and J 4 bases short, with 11 bases between. The CDR3 sequence is CASSLMEPAYGYTF. For the CDR3, the DNA is TGCGCCAGCAGCTTGATGGAGCCTGCCTATGGCTACACCTTC.

The chain carries TRBV4-3 and TRBJ1-2; tentative D call: TRBD1 (5 bases). Germline values: CDR1 LGHNA, CDR2 YSLEER. The V end was cut by 2 bases, the J end by 6 bases, with 19 bases between. CDR3 size: 16 residues. The CDR3 loop reads CASSQFKLGGFNGYTF. The CDR3 coding sequence is TGCGCCAGCAGCCAATTTAAACTGGGGGGATTCAATGGCTACACCTTC.

The chain uses TRBV7-7 and TRBJ2-5; no clear D. Germline V gene data show CDR1 as SSHAT and CDR2 as FNYEAQ (reference sequence). This CDR3 has 12 amino acids. Trimming left V 6 bases short and J 2 bases short, with 7 bases between. The CDR3 protein is CASSYIQETQYF. The CDR3 region has the DNA TGTGCCAGCAGTTACATACAAGAGACCCAGTACTTC.

V gene TRBV5-4 combines with J gene TRBJ2-2; the match to TRBD2 covers 8 bases. V lost 3 bases and J lost 4; bases outside the gene matches: 5. CDR1 and CDR2 from the germline V gene are SGHNT and YYREEE (reference sequence). This CDR3 is built from 15 residues. CDR3 loop: CASSWGTSGTGELFF. CDR3 nucleotide sequence: TGTGCCAGCAGCTGGGGGACTAGTGGCACCGGGGAGCTGTTTTTT.